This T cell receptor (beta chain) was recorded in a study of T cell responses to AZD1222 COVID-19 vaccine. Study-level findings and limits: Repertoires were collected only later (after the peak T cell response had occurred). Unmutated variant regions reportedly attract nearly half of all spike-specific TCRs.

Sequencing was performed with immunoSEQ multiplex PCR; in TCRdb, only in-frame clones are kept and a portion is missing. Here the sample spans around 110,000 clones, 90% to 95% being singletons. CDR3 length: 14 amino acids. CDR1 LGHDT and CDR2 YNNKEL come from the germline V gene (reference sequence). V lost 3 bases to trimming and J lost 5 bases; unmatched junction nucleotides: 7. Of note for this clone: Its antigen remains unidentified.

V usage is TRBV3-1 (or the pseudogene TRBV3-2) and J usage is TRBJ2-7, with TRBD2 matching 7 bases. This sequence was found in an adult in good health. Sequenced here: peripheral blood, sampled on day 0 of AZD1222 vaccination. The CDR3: CASSHVGGANEQYF. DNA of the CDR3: TGTGCCAGCAGCCACGTGGGAGGGGCTAACGAGCAGTACTTC.